Shown below are 24 T cell receptor beta chains from a single sample sequenced in a study of beta chain features in type 1 diabetes. Study findings and constraints: All four CD4+ subsets of Type 1 diabetes patients contained TCRB CDR3s that were moderately but significantly shorter.

Antigens for these TCRs are unknown. Expressed TCRB transcripts were sequenced after all isolated RNA was converted to cDNA. The table came from immunoSEQ multiplex PCR; TCRdb's copy has only in-frame clones and leaves some out. The sample has under 200,000 clones, approximately 9% seen once. Sequencing was done on a sample of central memory CD4+ T cells from blood. These receptors came from a woman younger than 30 with type 1 diabetes.

This clone occurred a few times. The chain couples TRBV2 to TRBJ1-5; D remains ambiguous. The CDR3 sequence is 13 residues long. Trimming cost V 9 bases and J 8 bases, with 17 bases left between them. Germline V gives CDR1 SNHLY, CDR2 FYNNEI. CDR3 loop: CASGPLRSEPQHF. The CDR3, as DNA: TGTGCCAGTGGGCCCTTGCGTAGTGAGCCCCAGCATTTT.

In this sample, this clone turned up a few times. J is TRBJ1-4 and V is TRBV5-1, with D perhaps TRBD1 (5 bases). Deletions cut 3 bases from V and 0 bases from J, with 6 bases between. Germline V CDR1 and CDR2: SGHRS, YFSETQ. The CDR3 runs to 14 residues. CDR3 bases: TGCGCCAGCAGCTGGGGCGCAACTAATGAAAAACTGTTTTTT. Translated, it gives CASSWGATNEKLFF.

There are a few counts of this clone. This chain connects TRBV19 to TRBJ1-1; D not certain. The V end lost 3 bases, the J end lost 0 bases, and 5 bases lay between the germline ends. Germline CDR1 is LNHDA and CDR2 is SQIVND (reference sequence). The CDR3 is 13 amino acids. In nucleotides, the CDR3 is TGTGCCAGTAGTATTGCAGTGAACACTGAAGCTTTCTTT. It codes for CASSIAVNTEAFF. The whole variable domain, remainder taken from reference TRBV19 and TRBJ1-1, is DGGITQSPKYLFRKEGQNVTLSCEQNLNHDAMYWYRQDPGQGLRLIYYSQIVNDFQKGDIAEGYSVSREKKESFPLTVTSAQKNPTAFYLCASSIAVNTEAFFGQGTRLTVV.

This clone was found a few times. The V call is TRBV5-1, the J call TRBJ2-1; 8 bases line up with TRBD2. Germline V gives CDR1 SGHRS, CDR2 YFSETQ. This CDR3 comprises 15 residues. The junction had 8 bases not matched to a gene; V was cut back by 1 base and J by 8 bases. CDR3 coding DNA: TGCGCCAGCAGCTTGAGCGGGAGCCTCGGGTATGAGCAGTTCTTC. Protein product: CASSLSGSLGYEQFF.

This clone was seen a few times. J is TRBJ2-2 and V is TRBV5-4; D might be TRBD1 (6 bases). This CDR3 spans 15 amino acids. CDR1 and CDR2 (germline): SGHNT, YYREEE (reference sequence). V gave up 4 bases and J gave up 2 bases, with 12 bases separating them. The CDR3 nucleotides read TGTGCCAGCAGCCCCAAACAGGGAAACACCGGGGAGCTGTTTTTT. This translates into CASSPKQGNTGELFF.

The chain couples TRBV7-9 to TRBJ1-2, with TRBD1 matching 10 bases. CDR1 and CDR2 from the germline V gene are SEHNR and FQNEAQ (reference sequence). The CDR3 totals 15 residues. Trimming at V came to 5 bases and at J to 3 bases, leaving 6 bases not matched to a gene. The CDR3 region has the DNA TGTGCCAGCAGCCGATCCGGGACAGGGGACTATGGCTACACCTTC. This gives the protein CASSRSGTGDYGYTF.

The J gene is TRBJ2-7, the V gene TRBV7-8; 8 positions match TRBD1. The CDR3 runs to 15 residues. Trimming removed 5 bases from V and 2 bases from J; junction bases left unmatched: 8. The V gene's germline CDR1 is SGHVS and CDR2 FQNEAQ. The CDR3 loop is CASSAEPGQAYEQYF. For the CDR3, the DNA is TGTGCCAGCAGCGCAGAACCGGGACAGGCCTACGAGCAGTACTTC.

This clone was recorded many times. This rearrangement joins TRBV4-2 to TRBJ2-1, with TRBD2 as a possible D gene (5 bases). V lost 0 bases to trimming and J lost 0 bases, with 6 bases between them. Germline assignment: CDR1 LGHNA and CDR2 YNFKEQ. The CDR3 runs to 15 residues. The CDR3 DNA sequence: TGTGCCAGCAGCCAAGAGCGGGCCTCCTACAATGAGCAGTTCTTC. Translation: CASSQERASYNEQFF.

This clone was counted only a few times. The chain links TRBV6-6 to TRBJ2-1; 8 bases match TRBD2. V gave up 2 bases and J gave up 3 bases; unmatched junction bases: 3. The germline CDR1 and CDR2 sequences are MNHNY and SVGAGI (reference sequence). The CDR3 consists of 15 residues. CDR3: CASSYTGGGYNEQFF. The CDR3 DNA is TGTGCCAGCAGTTACACGGGGGGGGGCTACAATGAGCAGTTCTTC.

The genes are TRBV28 and TRBJ2-1, with D unresolved. V was trimmed by 2 bases and J by 7 bases, leaving 6 bases between them. The CDR3 has 12 amino acids. Germline V gene data show CDR1 as MDHEN and CDR2 as SYDVKM. CDR3 amino acids: CASSLLGNEQFF. CDR3 DNA: TGTGCCAGCAGTTTACTCGGGAATGAGCAGTTCTTC. Full variable domain (rest looked up from reference TRBV28 and TRBJ2-1): DVKVTQSSRYLVKRTGEKVFLECVQDMDHENMFWYRQDPGLGLRLIYFSYDVKMKEKGDIPEGYSVSREKKERFSLILESASTNQTSMYLCASSLLGNEQFFGPGTRLTVL.

The chain is built from TRBV7-2 and TRBJ2-7, with a tentative D call TRBD1 (6 bases). V was shortened by 1 base and J by 0 bases, with 10 bases between the two germline ends. The germline gives CDR1 SGHTA, CDR2 FQGNSA. CDR3 size: 15 residues. CDR3 bases: TGTGCCAGCAGCTTAGAGTCGGGACACTCCTACGAGCAGTACTTC. It specifies CASSLESGHSYEQYF.

In this sample, this clone turned up a few times. This chain links TRBV19 with TRBJ1-2; TRBD1 aligns across 8 bases. The CDR3 is 14 residues long. The germline CDR1 and CDR2 sequences are LNHDA and SQIVND (reference sequence). J lost 5 bases, V lost 5 bases, and 7 bases had no gene match. CDR3 sequence: CASSSGDRLYGYTF. The CDR3 DNA reads as TGTGCCAGTAGTTCCGGGGACAGGCTTTATGGCTACACCTTC.

The table lists this clone with many counts. The rearrangement links TRBV5-1 to TRBJ2-1, with TRBD2 matching over 8 bases. Trimming removed 4 bases from V and 6 bases from J; junction bases left unmatched: 3. The CDR3 sequence is 13 residues long. Per germline, CDR1 SGHRS and CDR2 YFSETQ. CDR3 amino acids: CASSIGLANEQFF. The CDR3 DNA is TGCGCCAGCAGCATCGGACTAGCCAATGAGCAGTTCTTC.

The rearrangement uses TRBV14 and TRBJ1-2; 8 nucleotides match TRBD1. There are 16 residues in the CDR3. Losses at the gene ends were 1 base for V and 0 bases for J; bases not matched to a gene: 4. CDR1 and CDR2 (germline): SGHDN, FVKESK. CDR3 residues: CASSQGQGPSNYGYTF. The CDR3 coding sequence is TGTGCCAGCAGCCAAGGACAGGGGCCATCTAACTATGGCTACACCTTC.

The J gene is TRBJ2-1, the V gene TRBV29-1; 8 nucleotides agree with TRBD2. The V gene end was trimmed by 2 bases and the J gene end by 1 base; junction bases not matched to a gene: 7. This CDR3 is 16 amino acids long. Germline V gene data show CDR1 as SQVTM and CDR2 as ANQGSEA. The CDR3 sequence is CSVETLLAESYNEQFF. The CDR3 DNA reads as TGCAGCGTTGAAACATTACTAGCGGAATCCTACAATGAGCAGTTCTTC.

This clone was observed a few times. This chain uses TRBV25-1 with TRBJ1-1; 8 nucleotides match TRBD1. V lost 7 bases, J lost 6 bases, and 16 bases stayed unmatched. CDR3 size: 16 residues. Germline assignment: CDR1 MGHDK and CDR2 SYGVNS. Here the CDR3 reads CASTQTSGRGLSEAFF. CDR3 nucleotides: TGTGCCAGCACCCAGACCTCGGGCAGGGGGCTCTCTGAAGCTTTCTTT.

This clone was picked up a small number of times. The chain uses TRBV5-1 and TRBJ2-5; 8 bases line up with TRBD2. CDR3 length equals 13 residues. Germline CDR1 and CDR2: SGHRS and YFSETQ. The ends lost 3 bases at V and 5 bases at J; junction bases unmatched: 3. The DNA of the CDR3 is TGCGCCAGCAGCTCGGGGGGGCTGGAGACCCAGTACTTC. This translates into CASSSGGLETQYF. The full variable domain, its missing parts supplied by reference TRBV5-1 and TRBJ2-5, is KAGVTQTPRYLIKTRGQQVTLSCSPISGHRSVSWYQQTPGQGLQFLFEYFSETQRNKGNFPGRFSGRQFSNSRSEMNVSTLELGDSALYLCASSSGGLETQYFGPGTRLLVL.

There are a few counts of this clone. This chain joins TRBV7-9 and TRBJ2-7; 7 nucleotides align to TRBD1. The CDR3 covers 15 residues. V lost 5 bases, J lost 3 bases, and 10 bases stayed unmatched. The V gene's germline CDR1 is SEHNR and CDR2 FQNEAQ (reference sequence). CDR3 loop: CASSTEGQSIYEQYF. The CDR3 nucleotides are TGTGCCAGCAGCACAGAGGGACAGTCTATCTACGAGCAGTACTTC.

This clone was detected only a few times. This chain connects TRBV18 to TRBJ2-5, with a weak D call TRBD1 (5 bases). V lost 8 bases, J lost 3 bases, and 13 bases lay in between. Germline V gives CDR1 KGHSH, CDR2 LQKENI. The CDR3 length is 13 residues. The CDR3 spells CASPVWGKETQYF. As DNA, the CDR3 is TGTGCCAGCCCCGTTTGGGGCAAAGAGACCCAGTACTTC.

The chain has TRBV5-4 and TRBJ2-5; 8 positions agree with TRBD2. There are 14 residues in the CDR3. J was trimmed by 2 bases and V by 4 bases; bases with no gene match: 4. Germline V gene sequence: CDR1 SGHNT, CDR2 YYREEE (reference sequence). CDR3 in amino acids: CASSPGGIQETQYF. CDR3 DNA sequence: TGTGCCAGCAGCCCGGGGGGGATTCAAGAGACCCAGTACTTC.

The chain recombines TRBV11-2 with TRBJ2-7; the D gene is possibly TRBD1 (5 bases). Trimming removed 5 bases from V and 11 bases from J, with 13 bases in between. There are 11 residues in the CDR3. Germline V gene sequence: CDR1 SGHAT, CDR2 FQNNGV. This CDR3 reads CASSVRGQEYF. For the CDR3, the DNA is TGTGCCAGCAGCGTTCGTGGACAAGAGTACTTC.

This clone was found a few times. The chain couples TRBV5-1 to TRBJ2-1; 14 bases agree with TRBD2. Germline values: CDR1 SGHRS, CDR2 YFSETQ. V shed 4 bases and J 1 base; nucleotides not matched to a gene: 7. The length of the CDR3 is 18 residues. For the CDR3, the DNA is TGCGCCAGCAGCACGGGACTAGCGGGAGTTGGATCCTACAATGAGCAGTTCTTC. Translated: CASSTGLAGVGSYNEQFF.

This clone came up a few times. The chain is built from TRBV6-5 and TRBJ2-3, with 12 bases identical to TRBD2. CDR3 length: 15 residues. Germline V lookup: CDR1 MNHEY, CDR2 SVGAGI. The V gene end was trimmed by 4 bases and the J gene end by 6 bases; junction bases not matched to a gene: 5. The CDR3 spells CASSSLAGGSDTQYF. In nucleotides, the CDR3 is TGTGCCAGCAGTTCACTAGCGGGGGGCTCGGATACGCAGTATTTT.

Only a few counts were recorded for this clone. The chain combines TRBV7-2 with TRBJ2-5; the match to TRBD1 covers 8 bases. The last part of the DNA fits TRBJ2-7 better; the J call may be wrong. Germline assignment: CDR1 SGHTA and CDR2 FQGNSA. The CDR3 consists of 15 residues. DNA for the CDR3: TGTGCCAGCACCTGGACGGGGACAGGCTCCTACGAGCAGTACTTC. Translated: CASTWTGTGSYEQYF.